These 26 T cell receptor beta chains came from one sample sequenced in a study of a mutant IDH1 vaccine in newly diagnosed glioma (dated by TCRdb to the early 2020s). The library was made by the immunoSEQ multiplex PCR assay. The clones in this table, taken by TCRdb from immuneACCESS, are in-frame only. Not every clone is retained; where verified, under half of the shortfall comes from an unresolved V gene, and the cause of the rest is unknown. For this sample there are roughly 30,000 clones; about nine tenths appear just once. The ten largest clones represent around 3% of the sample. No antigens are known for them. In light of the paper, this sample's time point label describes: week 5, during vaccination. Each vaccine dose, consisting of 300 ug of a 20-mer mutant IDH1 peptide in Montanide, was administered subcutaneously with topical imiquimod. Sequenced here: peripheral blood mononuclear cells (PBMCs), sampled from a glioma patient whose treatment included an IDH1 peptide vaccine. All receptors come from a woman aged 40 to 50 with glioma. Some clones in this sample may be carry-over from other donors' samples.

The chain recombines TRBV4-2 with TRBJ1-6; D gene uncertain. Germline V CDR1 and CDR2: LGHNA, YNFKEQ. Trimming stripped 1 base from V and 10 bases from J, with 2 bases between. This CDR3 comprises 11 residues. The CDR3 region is CASSQGSPLHF. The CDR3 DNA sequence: TGTGCCAGCAGCCAAGGATCACCCCTCCACTTT.

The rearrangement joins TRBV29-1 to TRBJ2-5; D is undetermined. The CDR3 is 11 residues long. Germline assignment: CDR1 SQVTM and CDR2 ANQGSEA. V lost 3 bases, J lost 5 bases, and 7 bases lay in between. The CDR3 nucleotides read TGCAGCGTTGATAACGGGGAGACCCAGTACTTC. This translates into CSVDNGETQYF.

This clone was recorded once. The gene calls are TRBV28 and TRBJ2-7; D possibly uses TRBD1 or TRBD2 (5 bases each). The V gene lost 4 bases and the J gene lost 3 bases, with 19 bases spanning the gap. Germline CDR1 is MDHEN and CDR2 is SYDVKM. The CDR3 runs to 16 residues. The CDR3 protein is CASSSPGRSSGYEQYF. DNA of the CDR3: TGTGCCAGCAGTTCCCCGGGACGGTCATCAGGCTACGAGCAGTACTTC.

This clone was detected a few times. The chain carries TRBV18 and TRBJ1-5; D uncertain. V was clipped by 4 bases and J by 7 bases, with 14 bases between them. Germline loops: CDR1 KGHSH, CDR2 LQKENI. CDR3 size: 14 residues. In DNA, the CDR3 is TGTGCCAGCTCACTTGACTGGCGAGGGCAGCCCCAGCATTTT. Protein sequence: CASSLDWRGQPQHF.

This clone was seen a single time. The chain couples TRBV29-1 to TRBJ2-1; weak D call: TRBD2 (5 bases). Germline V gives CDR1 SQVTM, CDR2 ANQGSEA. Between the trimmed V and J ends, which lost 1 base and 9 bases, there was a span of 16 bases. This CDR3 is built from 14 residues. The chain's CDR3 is CSVEADLPLSEQFF. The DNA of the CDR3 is TGCAGCGTTGAAGCGGACTTACCCCTGAGTGAGCAGTTCTTC.

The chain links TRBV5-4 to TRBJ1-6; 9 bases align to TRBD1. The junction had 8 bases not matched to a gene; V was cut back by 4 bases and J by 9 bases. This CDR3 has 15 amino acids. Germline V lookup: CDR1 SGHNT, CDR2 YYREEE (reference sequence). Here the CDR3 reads CASSAGQGRRSPLHF. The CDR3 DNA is TGTGCCAGCAGCGCCGGACAGGGGAGGCGTTCACCCCTCCACTTT.

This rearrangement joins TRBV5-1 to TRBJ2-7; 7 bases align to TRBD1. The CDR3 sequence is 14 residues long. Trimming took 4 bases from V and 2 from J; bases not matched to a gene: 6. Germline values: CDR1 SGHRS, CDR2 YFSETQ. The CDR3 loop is CASSVTGDTYEQYF. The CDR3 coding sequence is TGCGCCAGCAGCGTTACAGGGGACACCTACGAGCAGTACTTC.

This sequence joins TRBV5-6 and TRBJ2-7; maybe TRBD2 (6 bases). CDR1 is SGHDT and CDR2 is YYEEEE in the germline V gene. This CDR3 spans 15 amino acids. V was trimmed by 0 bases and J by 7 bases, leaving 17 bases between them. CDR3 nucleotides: TGTGCCAGCAGCTTGGTATGGGAGCGCCGGGGGGAGCAGTACTTC. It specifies CASSLVWERRGEQYF.

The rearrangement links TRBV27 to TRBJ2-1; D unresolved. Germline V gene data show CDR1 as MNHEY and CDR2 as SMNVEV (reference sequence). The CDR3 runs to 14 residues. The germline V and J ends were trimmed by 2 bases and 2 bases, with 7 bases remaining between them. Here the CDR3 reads CASSLPTPYNEQFF. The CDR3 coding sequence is TGTGCCAGCAGTTTACCTACTCCCTACAATGAGCAGTTCTTC.

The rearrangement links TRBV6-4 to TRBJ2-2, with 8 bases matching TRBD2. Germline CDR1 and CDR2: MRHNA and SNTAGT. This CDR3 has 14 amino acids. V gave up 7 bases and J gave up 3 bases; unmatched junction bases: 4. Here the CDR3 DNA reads TGTGCCAGCAAAGCGGGAGTCGACACCGGGGAGCTGTTTTTT. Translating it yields CASKAGVDTGELFF.

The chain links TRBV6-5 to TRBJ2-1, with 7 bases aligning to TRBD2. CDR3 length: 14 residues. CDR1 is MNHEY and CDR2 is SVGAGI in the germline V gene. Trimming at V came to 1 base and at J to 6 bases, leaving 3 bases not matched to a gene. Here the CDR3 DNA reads TGTGCCAGCAGTTACTATGGGAGGGGCAATGAGCAGTTCTTC. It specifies CASSYYGRGNEQFF.

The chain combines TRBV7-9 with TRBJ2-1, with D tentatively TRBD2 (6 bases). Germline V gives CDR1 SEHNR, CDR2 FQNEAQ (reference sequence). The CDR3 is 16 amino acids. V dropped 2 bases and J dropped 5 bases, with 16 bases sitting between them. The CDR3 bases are TGTGCCAGCAGCTTAATCTCCGCGGGAAGGGACAATGAGCAGTTCTTC. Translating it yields CASSLISAGRDNEQFF. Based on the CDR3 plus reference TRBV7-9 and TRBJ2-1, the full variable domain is DTGVSQNPRHKITKRGQNVTFRCDPISEHNRLYWYRQTLGQGPEFLTYFQNEAQLEKSRLLSDRFSAERPKGSFSTLEIQRTEQGDSAMYLCASSLISAGRDNEQFFGPGTRLTVL.

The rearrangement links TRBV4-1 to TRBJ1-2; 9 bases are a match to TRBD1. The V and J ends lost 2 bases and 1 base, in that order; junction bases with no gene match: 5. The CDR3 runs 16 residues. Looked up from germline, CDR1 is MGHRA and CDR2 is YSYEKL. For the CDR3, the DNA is TGCGCCAGCAGCCAACTCGGGACAGGGTATAACTATGGCTACACCTTC. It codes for CASSQLGTGYNYGYTF.

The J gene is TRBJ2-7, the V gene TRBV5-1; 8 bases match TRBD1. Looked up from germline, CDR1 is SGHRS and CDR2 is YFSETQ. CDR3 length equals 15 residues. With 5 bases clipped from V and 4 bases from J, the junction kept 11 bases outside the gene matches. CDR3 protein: CASSDTGGLVYEQYF. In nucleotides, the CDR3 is TGCGCCAGCAGTGACACAGGGGGGTTAGTTTACGAGCAGTACTTC.

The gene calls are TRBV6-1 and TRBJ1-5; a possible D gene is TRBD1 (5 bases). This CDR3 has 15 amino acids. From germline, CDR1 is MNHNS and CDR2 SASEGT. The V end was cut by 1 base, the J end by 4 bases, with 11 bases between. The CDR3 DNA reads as TGTGCCAGCAGTGAAGGACAGATAAGAAATCAGCCCCAGCATTTT. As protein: CASSEGQIRNQPQHF.

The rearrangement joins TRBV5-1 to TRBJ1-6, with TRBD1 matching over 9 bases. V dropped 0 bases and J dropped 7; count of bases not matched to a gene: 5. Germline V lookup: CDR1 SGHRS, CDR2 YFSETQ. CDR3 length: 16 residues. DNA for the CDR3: TGCGCCAGCAGCTTGGCCGCCGGGACAGGGAATTCACCCCTCCACTTT. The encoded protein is CASSLAAGTGNSPLHF.

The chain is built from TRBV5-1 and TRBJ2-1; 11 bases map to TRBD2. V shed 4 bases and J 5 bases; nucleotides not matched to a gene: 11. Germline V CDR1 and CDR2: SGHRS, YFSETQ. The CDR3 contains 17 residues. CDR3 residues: CASSPHRGTSGNNEQFF. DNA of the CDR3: TGCGCCAGCAGCCCCCACAGGGGGACTAGCGGCAACAATGAGCAGTTCTTC.

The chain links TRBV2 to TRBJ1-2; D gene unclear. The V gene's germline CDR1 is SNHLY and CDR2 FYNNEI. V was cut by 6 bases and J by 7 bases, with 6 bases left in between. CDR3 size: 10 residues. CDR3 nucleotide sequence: TGTGCCAGCAGGTTTAGTGGCTACACCTTC. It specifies CASRFSGYTF.

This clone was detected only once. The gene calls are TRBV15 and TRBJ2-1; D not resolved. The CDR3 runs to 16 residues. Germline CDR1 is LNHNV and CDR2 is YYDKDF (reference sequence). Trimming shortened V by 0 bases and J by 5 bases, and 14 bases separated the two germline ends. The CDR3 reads CATSREHSEGHNEQFF. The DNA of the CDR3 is TGTGCCACCAGCAGAGAACATTCGGAAGGCCACAATGAGCAGTTCTTC.

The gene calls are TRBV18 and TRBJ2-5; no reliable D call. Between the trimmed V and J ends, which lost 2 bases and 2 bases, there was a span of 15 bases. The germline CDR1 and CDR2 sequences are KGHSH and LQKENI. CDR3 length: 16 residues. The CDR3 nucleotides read TGTGCCAGCTCACCAGGTCGGGCCACACGACAAGAGACCCAGTACTTC. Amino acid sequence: CASSPGRATRQETQYF.

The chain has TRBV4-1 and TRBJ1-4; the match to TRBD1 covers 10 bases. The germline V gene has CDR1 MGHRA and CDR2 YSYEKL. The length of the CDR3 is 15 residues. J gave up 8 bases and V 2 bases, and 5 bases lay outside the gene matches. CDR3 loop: CASSQTGTGDEKLFF. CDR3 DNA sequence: TGCGCCAGCAGCCAAACCGGGACAGGGGACGAAAAACTGTTTTTT.

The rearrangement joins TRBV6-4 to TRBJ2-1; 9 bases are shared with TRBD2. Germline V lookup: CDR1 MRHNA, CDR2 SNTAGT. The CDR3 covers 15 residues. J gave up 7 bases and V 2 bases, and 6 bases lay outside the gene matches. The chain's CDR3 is CASSDRSGLANEQFF. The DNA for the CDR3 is TGTGCCAGCAGTGACCGATCCGGACTAGCGAATGAGCAGTTCTTC.

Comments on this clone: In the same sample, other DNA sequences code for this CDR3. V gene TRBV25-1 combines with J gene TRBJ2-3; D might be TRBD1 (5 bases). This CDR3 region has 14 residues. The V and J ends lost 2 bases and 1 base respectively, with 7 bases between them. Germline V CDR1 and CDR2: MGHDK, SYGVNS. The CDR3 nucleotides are TGTGCCAGCAGTGAAGGGGCTCGCACAGATACGCAGTATTTT. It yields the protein CASSEGARTDTQYF.

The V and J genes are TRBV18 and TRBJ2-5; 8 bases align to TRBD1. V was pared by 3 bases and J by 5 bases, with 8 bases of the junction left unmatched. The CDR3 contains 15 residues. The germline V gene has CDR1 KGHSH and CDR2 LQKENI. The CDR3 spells CASSPGQGRTETQYF. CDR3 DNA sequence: TGTGCCAGCTCACCCGGACAGGGCAGGACGGAGACCCAGTACTTC.

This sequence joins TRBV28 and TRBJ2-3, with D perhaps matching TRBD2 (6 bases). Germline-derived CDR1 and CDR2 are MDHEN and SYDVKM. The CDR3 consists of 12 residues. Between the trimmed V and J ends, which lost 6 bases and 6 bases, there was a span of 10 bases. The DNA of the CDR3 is TGTGCCAGCAGGACTAGGTCTGATACGCAGTATTTT. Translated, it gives CASRTRSDTQYF.

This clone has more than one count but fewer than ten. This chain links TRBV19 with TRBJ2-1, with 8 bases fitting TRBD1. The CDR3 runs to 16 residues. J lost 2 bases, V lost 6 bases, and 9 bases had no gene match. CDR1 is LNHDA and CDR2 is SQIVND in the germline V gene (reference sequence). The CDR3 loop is CASSRGQGVTYNEQFF. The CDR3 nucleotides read TGTGCCAGTAGCCGAGGACAGGGAGTTACCTACAATGAGCAGTTCTTC. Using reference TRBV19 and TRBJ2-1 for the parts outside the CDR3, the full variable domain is DGGITQSPKYLFRKEGQNVTLSCEQNLNHDAMYWYRQDPGQGLRLIYYSQIVNDFQKGDIAEGYSVSREKKESFPLTVTSAQKNPTAFYLCASSRGQGVTYNEQFFGPGTRLTVL.